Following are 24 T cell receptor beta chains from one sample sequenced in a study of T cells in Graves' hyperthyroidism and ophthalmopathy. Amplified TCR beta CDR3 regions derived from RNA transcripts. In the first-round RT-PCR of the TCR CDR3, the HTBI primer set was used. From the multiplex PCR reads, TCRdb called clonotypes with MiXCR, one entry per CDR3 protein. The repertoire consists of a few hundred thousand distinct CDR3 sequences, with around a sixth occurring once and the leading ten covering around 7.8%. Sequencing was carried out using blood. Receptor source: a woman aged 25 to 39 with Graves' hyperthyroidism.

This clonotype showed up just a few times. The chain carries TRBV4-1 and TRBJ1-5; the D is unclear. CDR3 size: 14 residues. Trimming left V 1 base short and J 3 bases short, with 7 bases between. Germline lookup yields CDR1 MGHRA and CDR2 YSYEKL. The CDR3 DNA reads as TGCGCCAGCAGCCAAGTCCTAGTCAATCAGCCCCAGCATTTT. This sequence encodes CASSQVLVNQPQHF.

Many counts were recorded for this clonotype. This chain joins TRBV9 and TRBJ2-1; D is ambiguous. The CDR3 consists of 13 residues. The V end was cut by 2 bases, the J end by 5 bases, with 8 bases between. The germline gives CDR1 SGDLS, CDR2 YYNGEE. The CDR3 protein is CASSVRQDNEQFF. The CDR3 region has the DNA TGTGCCAGCAGCGTTAGGCAGGACAATGAGCAGTTCTTC.

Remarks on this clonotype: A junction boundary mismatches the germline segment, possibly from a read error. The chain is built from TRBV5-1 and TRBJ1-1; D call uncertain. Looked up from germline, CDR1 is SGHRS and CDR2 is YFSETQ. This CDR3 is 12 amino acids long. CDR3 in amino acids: CASSLAAGEAFF. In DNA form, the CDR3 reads TGTGCCAGCAGCTTAGCGGCGGGGGAAGCTTTCTTT.

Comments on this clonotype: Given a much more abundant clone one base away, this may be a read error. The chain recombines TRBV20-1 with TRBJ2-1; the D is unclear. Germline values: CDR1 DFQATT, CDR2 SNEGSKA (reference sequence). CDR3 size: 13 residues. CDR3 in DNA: TGCAGTGCCCGAAGTGTCACCTACAATGAGCGGTTCTTC. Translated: CSARSVTYNERFF.

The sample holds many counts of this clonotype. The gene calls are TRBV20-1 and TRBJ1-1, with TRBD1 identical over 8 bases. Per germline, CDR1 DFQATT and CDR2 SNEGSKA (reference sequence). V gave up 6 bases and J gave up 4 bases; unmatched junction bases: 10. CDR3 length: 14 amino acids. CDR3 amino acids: CSARQGRDVTEAFF. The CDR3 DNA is TGCAGTGCGAGACAGGGGCGGGATGTCACTGAAGCTTTCTTT.

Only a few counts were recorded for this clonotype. The CDR3 sequence is CASSVVSVMNTEAFF. CDR3 DNA sequence: TGTGCCAGCAGCGTAGTTTCGGTGATGAACACTGAAGCTTTCTTT. The rearrangement uses TRBV9 and TRBJ1-1; no firm D call. With 0 bases removed from V and 0 bases from J, the gap between germline ends came to 9 bases. There are 15 residues in the CDR3. Germline loops: CDR1 SGDLS, CDR2 YYNGEE.

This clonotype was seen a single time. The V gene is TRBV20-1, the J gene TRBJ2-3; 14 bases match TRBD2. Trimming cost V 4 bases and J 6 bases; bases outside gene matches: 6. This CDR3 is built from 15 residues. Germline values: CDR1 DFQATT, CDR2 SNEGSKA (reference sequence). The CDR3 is CSATGLAGVGDTQYF. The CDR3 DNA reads TGCAGTGCTACGGGACTAGCGGGAGTAGGGGATACGCAGTATTTT.

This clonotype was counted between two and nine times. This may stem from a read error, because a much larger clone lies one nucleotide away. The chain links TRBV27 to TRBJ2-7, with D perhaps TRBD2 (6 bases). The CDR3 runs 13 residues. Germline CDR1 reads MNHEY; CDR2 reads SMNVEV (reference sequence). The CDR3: CVSSLSGVYEQYF. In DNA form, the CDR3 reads TGTGTCAGCAGTTTATCGGGAGTCTACGAGCAGTACTTC.

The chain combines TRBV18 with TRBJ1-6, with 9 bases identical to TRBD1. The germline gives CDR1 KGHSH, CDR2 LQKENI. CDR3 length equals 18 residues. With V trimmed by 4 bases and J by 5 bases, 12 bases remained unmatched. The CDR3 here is CASSLNTRDRVNNSPLHF. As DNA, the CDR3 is TGTGCCAGCTCACTAAACACCCGGGACAGGGTTAATAATTCACCCCTCCACTTT.

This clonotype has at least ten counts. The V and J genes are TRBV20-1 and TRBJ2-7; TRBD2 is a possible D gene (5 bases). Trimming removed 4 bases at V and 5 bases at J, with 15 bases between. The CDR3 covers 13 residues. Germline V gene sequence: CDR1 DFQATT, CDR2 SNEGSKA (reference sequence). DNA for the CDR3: TGCAGTGCTATTCGTGGGAGCTACGACGAGCAGTACTTC. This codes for CSAIRGSYDEQYF.

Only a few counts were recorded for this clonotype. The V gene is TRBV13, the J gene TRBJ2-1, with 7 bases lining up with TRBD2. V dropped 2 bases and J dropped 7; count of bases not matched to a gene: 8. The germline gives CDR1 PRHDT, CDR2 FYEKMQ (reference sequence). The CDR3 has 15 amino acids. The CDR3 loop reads CASSLSLAEENEQFF. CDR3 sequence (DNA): TGTGCCAGCAGCTTAAGCCTAGCGGAGGAGAATGAGCAGTTCTTC.

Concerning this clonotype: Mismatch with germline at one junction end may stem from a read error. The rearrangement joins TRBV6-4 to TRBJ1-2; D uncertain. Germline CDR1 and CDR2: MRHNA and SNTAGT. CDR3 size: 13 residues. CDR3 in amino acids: CANSEDGFYGYTF. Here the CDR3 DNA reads TGTGCCAACAGTGAGGACGGGTTCTATGGCTACACCTTC.

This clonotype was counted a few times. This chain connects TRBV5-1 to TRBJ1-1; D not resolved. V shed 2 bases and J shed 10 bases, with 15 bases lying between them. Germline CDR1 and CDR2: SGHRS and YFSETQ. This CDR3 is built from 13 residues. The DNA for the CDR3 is TGCGCCAGCAGCTTCGAGACCGGGCGAGGAGCTTTCTTT. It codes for CASSFETGRGAFF.

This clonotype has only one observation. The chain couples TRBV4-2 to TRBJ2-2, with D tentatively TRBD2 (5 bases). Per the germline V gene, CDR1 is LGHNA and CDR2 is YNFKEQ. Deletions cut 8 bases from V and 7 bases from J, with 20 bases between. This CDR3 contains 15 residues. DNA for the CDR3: TGTGCCAGCGGACCCAGAGAGGGATTTAACGGGGAGCTGTTTTTT. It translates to CASGPREGFNGELFF.

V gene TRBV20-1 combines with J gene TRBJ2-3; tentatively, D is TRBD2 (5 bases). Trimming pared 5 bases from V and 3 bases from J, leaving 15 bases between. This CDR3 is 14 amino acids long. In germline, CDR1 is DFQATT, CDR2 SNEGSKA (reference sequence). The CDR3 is CSAPPLATTDTQYF. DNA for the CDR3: TGCAGTGCTCCTCCGCTAGCCACTACAGATACGCAGTATTTT.

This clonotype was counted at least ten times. CDR3 amino acids: CASSLVPRAGGPLTQYF. In DNA, the CDR3 is TGCGCCAGCAGCTTGGTCCCGCGAGCGGGAGGGCCCCTTACGCAGTATTTT. The J gene is TRBJ2-3, the V gene TRBV5-1; TRBD2 matches at 10 bases. V shed 0 bases, J shed 8 bases, and the junction held 12 bases outside the gene matches. This CDR3 spans 17 amino acids. CDR1 SGHRS and CDR2 YFSETQ come from the germline V gene.

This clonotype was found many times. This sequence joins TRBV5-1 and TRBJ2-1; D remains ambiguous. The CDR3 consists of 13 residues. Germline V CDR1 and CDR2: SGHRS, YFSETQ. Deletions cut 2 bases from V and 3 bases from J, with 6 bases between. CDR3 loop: CASSFSLYNEQFF. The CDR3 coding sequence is TGCGCCAGCAGCTTTAGTCTCTACAATGAGCAGTTCTTC.

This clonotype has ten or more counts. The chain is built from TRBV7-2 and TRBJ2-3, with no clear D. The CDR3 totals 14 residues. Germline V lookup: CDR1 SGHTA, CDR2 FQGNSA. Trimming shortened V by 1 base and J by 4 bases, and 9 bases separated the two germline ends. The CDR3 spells CASSLGGSADTQYF. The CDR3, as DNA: TGTGCCAGCAGCTTAGGTGGTTCCGCAGATACGCAGTATTTT.

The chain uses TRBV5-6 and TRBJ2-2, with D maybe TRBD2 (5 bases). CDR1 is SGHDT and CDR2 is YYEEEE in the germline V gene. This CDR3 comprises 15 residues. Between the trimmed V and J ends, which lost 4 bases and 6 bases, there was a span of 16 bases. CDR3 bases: TGTGCCAGCAGCGAAGAATTTACTAGTTCCGGGGAGCTGTTTTTT. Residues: CASSEEFTSSGELFF.

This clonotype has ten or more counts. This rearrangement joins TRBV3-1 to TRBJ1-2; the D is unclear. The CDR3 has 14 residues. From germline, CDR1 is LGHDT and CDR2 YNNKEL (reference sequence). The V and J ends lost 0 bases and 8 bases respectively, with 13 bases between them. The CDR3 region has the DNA TGTGCCAGCAGCCAAGATTTTGGTGAGGACGGCTACACCTTC. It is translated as CASSQDFGEDGYTF.

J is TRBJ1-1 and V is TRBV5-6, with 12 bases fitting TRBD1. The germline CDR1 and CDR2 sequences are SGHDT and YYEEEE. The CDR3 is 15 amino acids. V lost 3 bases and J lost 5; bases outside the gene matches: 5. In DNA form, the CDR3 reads TGTGCCAGCAGCTCGGGACAGGGGGCAGCGACTGAAGCTTTCTTT. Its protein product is CASSSGQGAATEAFF.

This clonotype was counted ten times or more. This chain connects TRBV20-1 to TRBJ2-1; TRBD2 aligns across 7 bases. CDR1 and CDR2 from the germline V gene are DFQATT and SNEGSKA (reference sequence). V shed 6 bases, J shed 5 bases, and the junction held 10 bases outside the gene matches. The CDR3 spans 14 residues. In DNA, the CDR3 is TGCAGTGCCTCGACTAGCCAAACGAACAATGAGCAGTTCTTC. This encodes CSASTSQTNNEQFF.

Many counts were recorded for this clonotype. The CDR3 is CATSLGRGRRDEQYF. The CDR3 bases are TGTGCCACCAGTTTGGGACGGGGAAGGCGGGACGAGCAGTACTTC. The V gene is TRBV24-1, the J gene TRBJ2-7, with D tentatively TRBD1 or TRBD2 (5 bases each). The CDR3 is 15 residues long. The V gene's germline CDR1 is KGHDR and CDR2 SFDVKD. With 6 bases removed from V and 5 bases from J, the gap between germline ends came to 19 bases.

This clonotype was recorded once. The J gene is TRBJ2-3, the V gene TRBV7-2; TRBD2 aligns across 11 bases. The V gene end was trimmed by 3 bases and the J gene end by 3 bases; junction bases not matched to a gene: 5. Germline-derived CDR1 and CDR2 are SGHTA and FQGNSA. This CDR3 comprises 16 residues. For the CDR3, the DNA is TGTGCCAGCAGCTTGGATGTAGCGGGAGGGACAGATACGCAGTATTTT. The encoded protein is CASSLDVAGGTDTQYF.